This T cell receptor beta chain originates from a study of control samples from healthy donors and cancer patients (TCRdb year 2020). Concerning this clone itself: Its antigen remains unidentified. One base away there is no much larger clone; base qualities are not given.

Reading the germline V gene gives CDR1 SGHDT and CDR2 YYEEEE. The germline V end is reduced by 0 bases and the J end by 5 bases; junction bases left unmatched: 7. Taken from cysteine to phenylalanine, the CDR3 has 15 residues. The entry retains the CDR3 DNA only, 45 bases that are in frame from base 1. Libraries came from the immunoSEQ multiplex PCR assay. The immuneACCESS repertoire file appears here via TCRdb, limited to in-frame rearrangements. These files lack a portion of the clones; in checked studies, under half of the deficit traces to unresolved V genes, and the cause of the others is not known. This sample holds roughly 76,000 clones; 94% were observed only once. The ten most abundant clones make up 6.2% of the sample.

Source material: blood. This clonotype was obtained from a woman in her forties in good health. The chain uses TRBV5-6 and TRBJ2-5; TRBD2 matches 7 bases in the middle. The nucleotides are TGTGCCAGCAGCTTGGCCGGGGGGAGGGACGAGACCCAGTACTTC. This yields the protein CASSLAGGRDETQYF.